The clone carrying this T cell receptor beta chain was detected once. Antigen unknown. Researchers ran the PCR with 60 Vbeta and 13 Jbeta primers. Profiled with immunoSEQ multiplex PCR; TCRdb holds only in-frame clones, not every one. Among 90,000 to 130,000 clones listed, around 80% were seen once. V lost 8 bases and J 3 bases, leaving 20 bases between the germline ends. The CDR3 length is 16 residues. CDR1 is MDHEN and CDR2 is SYDVKM in the germline V gene. These data come from a study of cytomegalovirus exposure and HLA in healthy donors. Whole-study findings and limits: In presence/absence analyses, roughly uniform sequencing depth across donors was assumed. DRB1 had the most TCR associations and HLA-C the fewest, a later analysis found, with rates varying by HLA locus. Most CMV-associated TCR beta chains were later found to appear HLA-restricted. A later analysis linked a missense variant in DCLRE1C to the trimming of TCR beta V and J genes.

Sequencing used PBMCs. The sequence was collected from a man aged 25-40 years in good health and CMV-seropositive. The rearrangement uses TRBV28 and TRBJ1-5; perhaps TRBD1 as D (6 bases). The CDR3 here is CASRNGQSGDNQPQHF. The CDR3 DNA reads as TGTGCCAGCCGGAACGGACAATCAGGGGACAATCAGCCCCAGCATTTT.